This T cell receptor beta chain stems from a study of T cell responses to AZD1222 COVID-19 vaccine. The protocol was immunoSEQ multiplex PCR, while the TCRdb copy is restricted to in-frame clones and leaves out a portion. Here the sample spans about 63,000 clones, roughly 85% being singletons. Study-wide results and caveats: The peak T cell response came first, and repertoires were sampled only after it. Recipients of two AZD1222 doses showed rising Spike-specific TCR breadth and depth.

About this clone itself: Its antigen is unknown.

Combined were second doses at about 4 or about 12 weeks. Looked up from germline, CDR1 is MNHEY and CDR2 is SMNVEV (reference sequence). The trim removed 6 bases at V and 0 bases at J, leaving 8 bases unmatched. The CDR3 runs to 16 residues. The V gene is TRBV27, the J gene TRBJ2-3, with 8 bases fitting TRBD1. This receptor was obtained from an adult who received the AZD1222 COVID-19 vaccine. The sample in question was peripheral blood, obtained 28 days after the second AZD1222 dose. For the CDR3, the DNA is TGTGCCAGCAGGGTGACAGGGGTGACTAGCACAGATACGCAGTATTTT. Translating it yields CASRVTGVTSTDTQYF.